Listed here are 2 T cell receptor beta chains from one sample, sequenced in a study of regulatory T cells in long-lasting Graves disease. Both iRepertoire HTBI primers and Arm-PCR of CDR3 regions were used to build the TCR beta libraries. In TCRdb, the multiplex PCR reads were re-called with MiXCR into one record per CDR3 protein. In the table there are approximately 400,000 distinct CDR3 sequences, roughly a sixth of which are singletons. Sample time point: newly diagnosed GD, antithyroid drugs for less than 3 months. Making the TCR library involved RNA that had been extracted from PBMCs. Material: peripheral blood mononuclear cells (PBMCs), obtained at new diagnosis, from a patient treated with antithyroid drugs. The receptors originated from a female donor with Graves disease.

This clonotype was seen many times. The chain uses TRBV4-1 and TRBJ1-1; D may be TRBD1 (5 bases). This CDR3 contains 16 residues. The V end lost 0 bases, the J end lost 6 bases, and 17 bases lay between the germline ends. Germline CDR1 and CDR2: MGHRA and YSYEKL. In nucleotides, the CDR3 is TGCGCCAGCAGCCAAGAGCGGGGGTGGGGAGCTTCTGAAGCTTTCTTT. Its translation is CASSQERGWGASEAFF.

This clonotype was seen a handful of times. The chain recombines TRBV4-1 with TRBJ2-7, with 7 bases that match TRBD1. This CDR3 contains 14 residues. From germline, CDR1 is MGHRA and CDR2 YSYEKL. V lost 3 bases and J lost 2; bases outside the gene matches: 4. CDR3 bases: TGCGCCAGCAGCCACCCCACAGGGGCCTACGAGCAGTACTTC. Amino acid sequence: CASSHPTGAYEQYF.